These T cell receptor beta chains were read from a single sample in a study of CD8 T cells in Susac syndrome. TCRdb reprocessed the immunoSEQ multiplex PCR reads with MiXCR, giving one entry per CDR3 protein. The sample holds approximately 130,000 distinct CDR3 sequences, less than 95% seen once. The sample taken for sequencing was CD4+ T cells from PBMCs. These receptors originate from a human donor in good health. Both conserved end residues are part of each CDR3. D genes are given only for firm matches. Clone size is not always given. Where it is, it says once, few, many or a class for expanded clones.

D: -
J: TRBJ2-5
size: -
V: TRBV5-1
CDR3: CASSHGTPGESDYF
DNA: TGCGCCAGCAGCCATGGGACACCAGGGGAGTCGGATTACTTC

D: -
J: TRBJ1-2
size: -
V: TRBV28
CDR3: CASSRWDGAGYTF
DNA: TGTGCCAGCAGTCGATGGGATGGTGCCGGCTACACCTTC

D: -
J: TRBJ1-6
size: few
V: TRBV7-6
CDR3: CASSLARDSPLHF
DNA: TGTGCCAGCAGCTTAGCTAGGGATTCACCCCTCCACTTT

D: -
J: TRBJ2-7
size: -
V: TRBV6-6
CDR3: CASSYPRGQLSYEQYF
DNA: TGTGCCAGCAGTTACCCACGCGGACAGCTTTCCTACGAGCAGTACTTC

D: TRBD2
J: TRBJ2-7
size: -
V: TRBV24-1
CDR3: CATQSGREQYF
DNA: TGTGCCACCCAGAGCGGGAGGGAGCAGTACTTC

D: -
J: TRBJ1-6
size: -
V: TRBV6-2/TRBV6-3
CDR3: CASSYSMRNNSPLHF
DNA: TGTGCCAGCAGTTACTCGATGAGAAATAATTCACCCCTCCACTTT

D: TRBD1
J: TRBJ2-1
size: -
V: TRBV20-1
CDR3: CSASSGQGVGNEQFF
DNA: TGCAGTGCTTCCTCTGGACAGGGGGTAGGGAATGAGCAGTTCTTC

D: -
J: TRBJ1-1
size: once
V: TRBV7-8
CDR3: CASSSSLSRGEAFF
DNA: TGTGCCAGCAGCTCCAGCCTCAGCAGGGGAGAAGCTTTCTTT

D: -
J: TRBJ2-1
size: -
V: TRBV24-1
CDR3: CATSDAESPEQFF
DNA: TGTGCCACCAGTGATGCCGAGTCCCCCGAGCAGTTCTTC

D: -
J: TRBJ1-3
size: -
V: TRBV30
CDR3: CAWGQFSENTIYF
DNA: TGTGCCTGGGGACAGTTTTCTGAAAACACCATATATTTT

D: -
J: TRBJ1-1
size: -
V: TRBV18
CDR3: CASSPRDGRAFF
DNA: TGTGCCAGCTCACCTCGGGACGGTCGAGCTTTCTTT

D: TRBD1
J: TRBJ2-2
size: -
V: TRBV5-8
CDR3: CASITGQSYTGELFF
DNA: TGTGCCAGCATCACGGGACAGAGCTACACCGGGGAGCTGTTTTTT

D: TRBD2
J: TRBJ2-3
size: -
V: TRBV7-3
CDR3: CASSPGLVPDTQYF
DNA: TGTGCCAGCAGCCCAGGACTAGTACCAGATACGCAGTATTTT

D: -
J: TRBJ1-1
size: -
V: TRBV15
CDR3: CATSADSMNTEAFF
DNA: TGTGCCACCAGCGCAGACAGCATGAACACTGAAGCTTTCTTT

D: -
J: TRBJ2-3
size: once
V: TRBV7-3
CDR3: CASREDSTDTQYF
DNA: TGTGCCAGCAGAGAAGATAGCACAGATACGCAGTATTTT

D: TRBD2
J: TRBJ2-2
size: -
V: TRBV9
CDR3: CASDSGRAGELFF
DNA: TGTGCCAGCGACAGCGGGAGAGCCGGGGAGCTGTTTTTT

D: TRBD1
J: TRBJ1-4
size: -
V: TRBV5-6
CDR3: CASSPRGLGLEKLFF
DNA: TGTGCCAGCAGCCCGAGGGGGCTTGGGCTTGAAAAACTGTTTTTT

D: TRBD1
J: TRBJ2-7
size: -
V: TRBV5-1
CDR3: CASGIGQGNEQYF
DNA: TGCGCCAGCGGTATAGGACAGGGAAACGAGCAGTACTTC

D: TRBD2
J: TRBJ2-3
size: -
V: TRBV7-2
CDR3: CASSFAGGSTDTQYF
DNA: TGTGCCAGCAGCTTCGCGGGGGGGAGCACAGATACGCAGTATTTT

D: -
J: TRBJ2-2
size: once
V: TRBV14
CDR3: CASSQVPGSTGELFF
DNA: TGTGCCAGCAGCCAAGTCCCAGGGTCCACCGGGGAGCTGTTTTTT

D: -
J: TRBJ2-2
size: few
V: TRBV3-1
CDR3: CASSQTGELFF
DNA: TGTGCCAGCAGCCAGACCGGGGAGCTGTTTTTT

D: -
J: TRBJ1-5
size: once
V: TRBV5-1
CDR3: CASSLSAGGDQPQHF
DNA: TGCGCCAGCAGCCTTTCTGCGGGCGGCGATCAGCCCCAGCATTTT

D: -
J: TRBJ1-5
size: -
V: TRBV2
CDR3: CASSGGTSDQPQHF
DNA: TGTGCCAGCAGCGGGGGGACATCCGATCAGCCCCAGCATTTT

D: -
J: TRBJ2-7
size: -
V: TRBV28
CDR3: CASSRLGPYEQYF
DNA: TGTGCCAGCAGCAGGCTTGGTCCCTACGAGCAGTACTTC

D: TRBD2
J: TRBJ2-3
size: few
V: TRBV29-1
CDR3: CSSVASGSPTDTQYF
DNA: TGCAGCTCAGTGGCTAGCGGGTCACCCACAGATACGCAGTATTTT

D: -
J: TRBJ2-2
size: -
V: TRBV20-1
CDR3: CSAWTGANTGELFF
DNA: TGCAGTGCCTGGACCGGGGCCAACACCGGGGAGCTGTTTTTT

D: -
J: TRBJ2-2
size: -
V: TRBV30
CDR3: CAWRGFSTGELFF
DNA: TGTGCCTGGAGGGGTTTCTCCACCGGGGAGCTGTTTTTT

D: TRBD2
J: TRBJ2-3
size: -
V: TRBV7-9
CDR3: CASSPGLAADTQYF
DNA: TGTGCCAGCAGCCCGGGACTAGCTGCAGATACGCAGTATTTT

D: -
J: TRBJ2-7
size: -
V: TRBV23-1
CDR3: CASLNPAETSYEQYF
DNA: TGCGCCAGCCTGAACCCGGCAGAGACCTCCTACGAGCAGTACTTC

D: -
J: TRBJ2-7
size: -
V: TRBV6-1
CDR3: CASSPIEVPEQYF
DNA: TGTGCCAGCAGTCCGATAGAAGTCCCCGAGCAGTACTTC

D: -
J: TRBJ2-6
size: -
V: TRBV7-9
CDR3: CASSLGGVWTSGANVLTF
DNA: TGTGCCAGCAGCTTAGGCGGGGTCTGGACCTCTGGGGCCAACGTCCTGACTTTC

D: -
J: TRBJ2-5
size: -
V: TRBV20-1
CDR3: CSARRWETQYF
DNA: TGCAGTGCTAGAAGGTGGGAGACCCAGTACTTC

D: -
J: TRBJ2-6
size: -
V: TRBV4-1
CDR3: CASSPVSRGREAGANVLTF
DNA: TGCGCCAGCAGCCCCGTTTCCCGGGGCAGGGAGGCCGGGGCCAACGTCCTGACTTTC

D: TRBD2
J: TRBJ2-2
size: -
V: TRBV29-1
CDR3: CSVAPSSLAGSSGELFF
DNA: TGCAGCGTTGCCCCATCCTCACTAGCGGGATCTTCCGGGGAGCTGTTTTTT

D: -
J: TRBJ1-2
size: -
V: TRBV29-1
CDR3: CSVDGPDYGYTF
DNA: TGCAGCGTTGATGGCCCTGACTATGGCTACACCTTC

D: -
J: TRBJ1-2
size: -
V: TRBV5-6
CDR3: CASRNLDRNYGYTF
DNA: TGTGCCAGCAGAAACCTCGACAGAAACTATGGCTACACCTTC

D: -
J: TRBJ1-1
size: -
V: TRBV12-3/TRBV12-4
CDR3: CAGSLRYGAEAFF
DNA: TGTGCCGGCAGTTTAAGATATGGCGCTGAAGCTTTCTTT

D: -
J: TRBJ2-3
size: -
V: TRBV4-1
CDR3: CASSHGPREVTDTQYF
DNA: TGCGCCAGCAGCCACGGACCCAGGGAGGTGACAGATACGCAGTATTTT

D: TRBD1
J: TRBJ2-5
size: -
V: TRBV29-1
CDR3: CSVKPGQGQETQYF
DNA: TGCAGCGTTAAGCCGGGACAGGGACAAGAGACCCAGTACTTC

D: -
J: TRBJ2-7
size: -
V: TRBV3-1
CDR3: CASSQDPWTADSEQYF
DNA: TGTGCCAGCAGCCAAGATCCTTGGACAGCGGATTCCGAGCAGTACTTC

D: TRBD1
J: TRBJ1-1
size: -
V: TRBV6-2/TRBV6-3
CDR3: CASSYAGGLFRHEAFF
DNA: TGTGCCAGCAGTTATGCAGGGGGCCTGTTCCGCCATGAAGCTTTCTTT

D: -
J: TRBJ2-7
size: once
V: TRBV7-9
CDR3: CASSLAGLAIKSEQYF
DNA: TGTGCCAGCAGCCTCGCGGGGCTAGCGATCAAGAGCGAGCAGTACTTC

D: -
J: TRBJ2-2
size: -
V: TRBV3-1
CDR3: CASSQGNIGGELFF
DNA: TGTGCCAGCAGCCAGGGAAACATCGGCGGGGAGCTGTTTTTT

D: -
J: TRBJ2-2
size: -
V: TRBV5-1
CDR3: CASSPDSHPDGELFF
DNA: TGCGCCAGCAGCCCGGACAGTCACCCGGACGGGGAGCTGTTTTTT